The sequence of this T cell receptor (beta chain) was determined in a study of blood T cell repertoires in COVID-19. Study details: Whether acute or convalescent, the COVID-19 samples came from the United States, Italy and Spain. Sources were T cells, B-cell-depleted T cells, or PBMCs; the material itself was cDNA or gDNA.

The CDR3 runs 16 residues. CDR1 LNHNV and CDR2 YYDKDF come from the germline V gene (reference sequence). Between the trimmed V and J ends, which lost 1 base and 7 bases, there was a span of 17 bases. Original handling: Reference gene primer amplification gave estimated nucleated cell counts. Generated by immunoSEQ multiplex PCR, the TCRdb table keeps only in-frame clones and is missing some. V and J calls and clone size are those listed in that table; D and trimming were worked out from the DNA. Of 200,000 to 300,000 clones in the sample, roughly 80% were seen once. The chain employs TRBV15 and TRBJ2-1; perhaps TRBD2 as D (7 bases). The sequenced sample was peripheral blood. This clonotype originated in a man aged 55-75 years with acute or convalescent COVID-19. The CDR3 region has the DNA TGTGCCACCAGCAGAGGTCCTCGGACTAGGGGGAATGAGCAGTTCTTC. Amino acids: CATSRGPRTRGNEQFF.